This TCR beta chain appears in the sequencing data of a study of T cells in women clearing cervical HPV infection. Background on the study: Case blood was drawn when the lesion was first found; control blood after infection became undetectable. Study-wide points: Effector/memory and HPV-specific T cells were not isolated, and association timing is unknown. CIN3+ cases had significantly higher TCR richness than controls; evenness did not differ.

Note on this clone: Its specificity is unknown. The sequence runs out 3 residues before the end of the CDR3; the remainder is reconstructed from the germline J gene.

Germline V gene sequence: CDR1 SNHLY, CDR2 FYNNEI. The CDR3 has 15 residues. Each participant carried one incident cervical HPV16 infection only. The method was immunoSEQ multiplex PCR; TCRdb's version includes in-frame clones alone and lacks a portion of them. Its listing shows about 16,000 clones. The V call is TRBV2, the J call TRBJ2-3; the match to TRBD1 covers 7 bases. The receptor was derived from a woman between 18 and 75 years old with a cervical HPV16 infection that either progressed to CIN3+ or cleared (not recorded which). The specimen was blood buffy coat. This chain's CDR3 is CASSGGDRSNQPQYF. The DNA read from the CDR3 is TGTGCCAGCAGTGGAGGGGACAGAAGCAATCAGCCG.